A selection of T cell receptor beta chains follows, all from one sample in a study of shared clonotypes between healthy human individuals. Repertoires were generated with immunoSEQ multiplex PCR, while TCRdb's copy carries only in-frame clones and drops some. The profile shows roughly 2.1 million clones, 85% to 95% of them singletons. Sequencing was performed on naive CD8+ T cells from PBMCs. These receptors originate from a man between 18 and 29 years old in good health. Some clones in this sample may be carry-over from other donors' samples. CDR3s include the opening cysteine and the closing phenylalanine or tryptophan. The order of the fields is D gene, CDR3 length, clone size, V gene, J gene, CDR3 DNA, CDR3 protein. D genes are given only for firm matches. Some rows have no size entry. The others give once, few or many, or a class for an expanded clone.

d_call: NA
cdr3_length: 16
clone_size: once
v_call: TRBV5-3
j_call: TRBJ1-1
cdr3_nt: TGTGCCAGAAGCTTGGCGGGGCTTGATTTTAACACTGAAGCTTTCTTT
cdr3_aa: CARSLAGLDFNTEAFF

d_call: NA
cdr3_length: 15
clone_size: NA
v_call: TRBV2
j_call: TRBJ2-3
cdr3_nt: TGTGCCAGCAGTGAACATAGGATAAGCACAGATACGCAGTATTTT
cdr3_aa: CASSEHRISTDTQYF

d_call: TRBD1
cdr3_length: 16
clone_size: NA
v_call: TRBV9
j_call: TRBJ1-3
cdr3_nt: TGTGCCAGCAGCGGGGGACAGGGGATCTCTGGAAACACCATATATTTT
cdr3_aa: CASSGGQGISGNTIYF

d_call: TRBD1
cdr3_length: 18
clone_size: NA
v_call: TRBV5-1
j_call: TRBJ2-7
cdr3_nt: TGCGCCAGCAGCTGGGCGGGACAGGGTGGGGATCGGAAGTACGAGCAGTACTTC
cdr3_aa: CASSWAGQGGDRKYEQYF

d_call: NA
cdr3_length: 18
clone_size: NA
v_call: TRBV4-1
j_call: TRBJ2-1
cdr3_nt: TGCGCCAGCAGCCAAGATAAGTTTTCGACCGCTGGTGGCAATGAGCAGTTCTTC
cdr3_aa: CASSQDKFSTAGGNEQFF

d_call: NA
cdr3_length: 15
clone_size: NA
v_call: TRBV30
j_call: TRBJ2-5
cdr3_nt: TGTGCCTGGAGGACCCTGGGGGGGCGGCAAGAGACCCAGTACTTC
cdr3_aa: CAWRTLGGRQETQYF

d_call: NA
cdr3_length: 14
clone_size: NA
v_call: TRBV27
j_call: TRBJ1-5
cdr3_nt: TGTGCCAGCAGTCCGGACAGCAACAATCAGCCCCAGCATTTT
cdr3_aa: CASSPDSNNQPQHF

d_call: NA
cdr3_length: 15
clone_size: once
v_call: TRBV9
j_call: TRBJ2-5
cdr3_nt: TGTGCCAGCAGCTCACTTAAAGGGGGGGACGAGACCCAGTACTTC
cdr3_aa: CASSSLKGGDETQYF

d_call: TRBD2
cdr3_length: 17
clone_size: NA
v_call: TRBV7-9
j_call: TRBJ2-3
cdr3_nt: TGTGCCAGCAGTCCGACTAGCGGGAGACACCTAACAGATACGCAGTATTTT
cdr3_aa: CASSPTSGRHLTDTQYF

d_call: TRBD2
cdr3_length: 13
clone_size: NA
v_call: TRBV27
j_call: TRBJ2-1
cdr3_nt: TGTGCCAGCAGTATAGCGGGAGTCAATGAGCAGTTCTTC
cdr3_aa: CASSIAGVNEQFF

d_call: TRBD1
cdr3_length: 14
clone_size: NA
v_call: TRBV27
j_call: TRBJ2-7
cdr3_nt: TGTGCCAGCAGTTCCGGACAGGGGGCCTGGGAGCAGTACTTC
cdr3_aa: CASSSGQGAWEQYF

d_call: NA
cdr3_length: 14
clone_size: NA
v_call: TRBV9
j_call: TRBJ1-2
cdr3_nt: TGTGCCAGCAGCGATTCAGGGGTTAGCTATGGCTACACCTTC
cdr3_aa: CASSDSGVSYGYTF

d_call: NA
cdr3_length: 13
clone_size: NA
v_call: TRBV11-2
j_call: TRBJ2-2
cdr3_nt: TGTGCCAGCAGCTTAAAGGTGGCCGGGGAGCTGTTTTTT
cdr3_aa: CASSLKVAGELFF

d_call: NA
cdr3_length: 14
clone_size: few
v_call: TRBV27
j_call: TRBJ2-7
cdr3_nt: TGTGCCAGCAGTTTCGGGGGAACCTCCTACGAGCAGTACTTC
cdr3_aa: CASSFGGTSYEQYF

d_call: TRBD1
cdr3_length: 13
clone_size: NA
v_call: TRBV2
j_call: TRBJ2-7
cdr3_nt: TGTGCCAGCAGAGACAGGGGAAGCGCCGAGCAGTACTTC
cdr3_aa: CASRDRGSAEQYF

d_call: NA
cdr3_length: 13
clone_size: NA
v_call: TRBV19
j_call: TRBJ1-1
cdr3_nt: TGTGCCAGTGGCGTCGGTCTGAACACTGAAGCTTTCTTT
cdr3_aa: CASGVGLNTEAFF

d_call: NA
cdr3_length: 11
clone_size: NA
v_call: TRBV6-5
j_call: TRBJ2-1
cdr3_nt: TGTGCCAGCAGTTTGGCTGGAGAGCAGTTCTTC
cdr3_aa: CASSLAGEQFF

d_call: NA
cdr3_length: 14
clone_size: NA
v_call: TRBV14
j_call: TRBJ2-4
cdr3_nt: TGTGCCAGCAGCCAAGGGACCGGGAGTTACATTCAGTACTTC
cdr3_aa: CASSQGTGSYIQYF

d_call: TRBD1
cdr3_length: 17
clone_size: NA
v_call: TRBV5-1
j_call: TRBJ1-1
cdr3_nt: TGCGCCAGCAGCACCGGGACAGGGGGTATTTTGAACACTGAAGCTTTCTTT
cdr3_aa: CASSTGTGGILNTEAFF

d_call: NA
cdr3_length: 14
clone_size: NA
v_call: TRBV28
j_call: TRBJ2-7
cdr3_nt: TGTGCCAGCAGTTTATTGGCTAGTTGGTACGAGCAGTACTTC
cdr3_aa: CASSLLASWYEQYF

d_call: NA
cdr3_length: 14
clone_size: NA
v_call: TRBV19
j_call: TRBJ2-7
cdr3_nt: TGTGCCACCCGGGCCAGGGGTAGTATCAACGAGCAGTACTTC
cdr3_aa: CATRARGSINEQYF

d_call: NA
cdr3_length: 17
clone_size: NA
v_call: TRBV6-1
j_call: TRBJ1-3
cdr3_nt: TGTGCCAGCAGTGAAGTTCTGGGGCAAAAAACTGGAAACACCATATATTTT
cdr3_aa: CASSEVLGQKTGNTIYF

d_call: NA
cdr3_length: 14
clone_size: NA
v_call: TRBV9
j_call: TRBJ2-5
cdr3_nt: TGTGCCAGCAGCGGGGGGGCATCCCAAGAGACCCAGTACTTC
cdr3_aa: CASSGGASQETQYF

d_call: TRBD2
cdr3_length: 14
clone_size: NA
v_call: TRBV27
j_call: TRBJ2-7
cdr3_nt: TGTGCCAGCAGTTTTGATCTAGCGGGAGTGGAGCAGTACTTC
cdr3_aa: CASSFDLAGVEQYF

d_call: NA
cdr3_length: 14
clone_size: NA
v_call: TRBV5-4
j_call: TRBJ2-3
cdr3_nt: TGTGCCAGCAGCTTCATGGGGAGCACAGATACGCAGTATTTT
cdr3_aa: CASSFMGSTDTQYF

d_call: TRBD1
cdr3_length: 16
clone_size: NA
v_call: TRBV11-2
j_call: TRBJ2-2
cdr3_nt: TGTGCCAGCAGCTCCTGGGGACAGGGAGACACCGGGGAGCTGTTTTTT
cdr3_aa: CASSSWGQGDTGELFF

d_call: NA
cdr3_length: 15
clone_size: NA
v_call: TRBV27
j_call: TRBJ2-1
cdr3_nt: TGTGCCAGCAGTTTTGGTACAGCTTCCTACAATGAGCAGTTCTTC
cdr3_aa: CASSFGTASYNEQFF

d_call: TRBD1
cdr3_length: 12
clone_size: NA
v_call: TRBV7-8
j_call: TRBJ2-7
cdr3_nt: TGTGCCAGCAGCCCCACAGGGGCCGAGCAGTACTTC
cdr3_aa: CASSPTGAEQYF

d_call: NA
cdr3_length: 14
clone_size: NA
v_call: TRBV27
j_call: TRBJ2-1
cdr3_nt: TGTGCCAGCAGTTGGGGCGCCGTAGGCAATGAGCAGTTCTTC
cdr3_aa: CASSWGAVGNEQFF

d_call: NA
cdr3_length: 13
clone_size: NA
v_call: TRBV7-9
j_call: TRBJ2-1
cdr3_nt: TGTGCCAGCAGCTTCCCGGTTGCAGATGAGCAGTTCTTC
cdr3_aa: CASSFPVADEQFF

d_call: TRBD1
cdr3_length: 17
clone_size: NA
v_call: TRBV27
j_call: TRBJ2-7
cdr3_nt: TGTGCCAGCAGTTATGCCGGACCCTCGGGACAGTCCTACGAGCAGTACTTC
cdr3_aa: CASSYAGPSGQSYEQYF

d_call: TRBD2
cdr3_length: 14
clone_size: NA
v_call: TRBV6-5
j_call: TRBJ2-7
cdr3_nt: TGTGCCAGCAGCTTCACTAGCGGGGCCTACGAGCAGTACTTC
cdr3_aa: CASSFTSGAYEQYF

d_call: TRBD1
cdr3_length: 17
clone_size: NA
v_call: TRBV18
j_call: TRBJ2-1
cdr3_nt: TGTGCCAGCTCACCGACGTTGGGGGACAGCTCCTACAATGAGCAGTTCTTC
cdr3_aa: CASSPTLGDSSYNEQFF

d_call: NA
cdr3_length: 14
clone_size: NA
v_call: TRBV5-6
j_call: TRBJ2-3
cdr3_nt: TGTGCCAGCAGCTTTGAGGCGGGACCTGATACGCAGTATTTT
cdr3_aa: CASSFEAGPDTQYF

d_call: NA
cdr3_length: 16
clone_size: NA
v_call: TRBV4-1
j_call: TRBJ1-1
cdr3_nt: TGCGCCAGCAGCCAATCCTCCACATTCTCGAACACTGAAGCTTTCTTT
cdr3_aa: CASSQSSTFSNTEAFF

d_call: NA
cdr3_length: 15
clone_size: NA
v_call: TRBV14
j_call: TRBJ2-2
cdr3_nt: TGTGCCAGCAGCCAACGGCTAGTAGGGGCCGGGGAGCTGTTTTTT
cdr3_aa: CASSQRLVGAGELFF

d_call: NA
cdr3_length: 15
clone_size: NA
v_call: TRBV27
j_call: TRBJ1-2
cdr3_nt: TGTGCCAGCAGTTTATCGGCTGTGGCTGTTAATGGCTACACCTTC
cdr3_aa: CASSLSAVAVNGYTF

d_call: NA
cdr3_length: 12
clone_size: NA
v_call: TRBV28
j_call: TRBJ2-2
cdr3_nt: TGTGCCAGCAGTCCTTTCCTGGGGGAGCTGTTTTTT
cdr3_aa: CASSPFLGELFF

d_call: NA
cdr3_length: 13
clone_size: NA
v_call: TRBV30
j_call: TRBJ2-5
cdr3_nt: TGTGCCTGGGCTCCGGGGCTACAAGAGACCCAGTACTTC
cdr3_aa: CAWAPGLQETQYF

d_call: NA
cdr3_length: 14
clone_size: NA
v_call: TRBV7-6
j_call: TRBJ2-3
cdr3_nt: TGTGCCAGCAGCTTTACACCAGAGAGAGACGAGATGTATTTT
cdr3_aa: CASSFTPERDEMYF